The 3 T cell receptor beta chains below all came from one sample that was sequenced in a study of OX40 agonist ivuxolimab in advanced cancers. Receptor libraries were prepared by the immunoSEQ multiplex PCR assay. TCRdb stores this immuneACCESS table with in-frame sequences only. Part of the clones is absent; in the studies checked, under half of the shortfall reflects unresolved V genes, and no reason is known for the rest. The sample yields tens of thousands of clones; 84% were counted once. Of the sample, 1.5% to 2% is held by the ten largest clones. The specimen comprised CD4+ or CD8+ T cells sorted from blood, sampled in a trial of the OX40 agonist ivuxolimab. These receptors were collected from an adult with an advanced solid tumor such as melanoma, head and neck, liver or kidney cancer.

The CDR3: CASNQAGGLETQYF. CDR3 bases: TGTGCCAGCAACCAAGCGGGGGGGCTCGAGACCCAGTACTTC. V gene TRBV2 combines with J gene TRBJ2-5; 10 bases fit TRBD2. Germline CDR1 and CDR2: SNHLY and FYNNEI. The CDR3 is 14 amino acids. V lost 7 bases and J lost 5; bases outside the gene matches: 7.

The chain uses TRBV5-8 and TRBJ2-5; the D call may be TRBD1 or TRBD2 (5 bases each). Germline CDR1 and CDR2: SGHTS and YDEGEE. V lost 2 bases, J lost 5 bases, and 10 bases lay in between. The CDR3 contains 13 residues. The CDR3 DNA sequence: TGTGCCAGCAGCTTCAGGGTAGCGGAGACCCAGTACTTC. It translates to CASSFRVAETQYF.

The chain uses TRBV7-9 and TRBJ1-5, with D unclear. The CDR3 contains 15 residues. V was pared by 5 bases and J by 4 bases, with 15 bases between. Per germline, CDR1 SEHNR and CDR2 FQNEAQ (reference sequence). The CDR3 region is CASSPGGFTNQPQHF. The CDR3 DNA is TGTGCCAGCAGCCCCGGAGGATTCACAAATCAGCCCCAGCATTTT. Full variable domain (outside the CDR3, taken from reference TRBV7-9 and TRBJ1-5): DTGVSQNPRHKITKRGQNVTFRCDPISEHNRLYWYRQTLGQGPEFLTYFQNEAQLEKSRLLSDRFSAERPKGSFSTLEIQRTEQGDSAMYLCASSPGGFTNQPQHFGDGTRLSIL.